This T cell receptor beta chain was identified during a study of graft-versus-host responses after intestinal transplantation. About the study: Induction using anti-thymocyte globulin, followed by tacrolimus and steroids for approximately 3 years, was given to all recipients.

Researchers placed some 200,000 CFSE-labeled responder cells in culture with some 200,000 irradiated, violet-dye-labeled stimulator cells. After the reaction, the investigators sorted the proliferating CFSE-low CD3+CD4+ and CD3+CD8+ responders. The CDR3 contains 13 residues. Per germline, CDR1 MNHNS and CDR2 SASEGT. On this clone: Compared with germline, one end of the junction differs, possibly owing to a read error.

Generated by immunoSEQ multiplex PCR, the TCRdb table keeps only in-frame clones and is missing some. The sample has 5,500 to 6,500 clones, about 20% seen once. The sequencing used alloreactive CD4+ T cells from a mixed lymphocyte reaction culture, collected before transplantation. Subset specified: CFSE-low proliferating T cells sorted from approximately 6-day pre-transplant mixed lymphocyte reaction (GvH or HvG direction). The receptor was isolated from a human patient who was an organ donor for intestinal transplantation. The J gene is TRBJ1-2, the V gene TRBV6-1, with 7 nucleotides matching TRBD1. The CDR3 loop is CASRTGAHYGHTF. The CDR3 nucleotides are TGTGCCAGCAGAACAGGGGCCCACTATGGCCACACCTTC.